The clone carrying this T cell receptor beta chain was detected a few times. Its antigen is still unknown. Germline values: CDR1 SGHTA, CDR2 FQGNSA. CDR3 length: 14 amino acids. V lost 2 bases to trimming and J lost 5 bases, with 10 bases between them. Time point described: sample taken at primary tumor resection. There were around 72 donors, all of them untreated patients with early-stage non-small cell lung cancer. The sample comes from a study of spatial heterogeneity in lung cancer. Study-level background: Alpha-chain sequences were detected in numbers that were consistently lower than beta-chain sequences. Correlation of TCR transcript counts in tumor regions with a T cell module score from matched bulk RNA-seq was strong. An average of more than ten raw reads was observed per unique TCR and UMI combination.

TCRdb analysed the 5' RACE reads with MiXCR anew, one entry per CDR3 protein. The sample contains about 25,000 distinct CDR3 sequences, 8% to 10% of which appear only once. Study results and caveats: The study found that expanded intratumoral alpha and beta TCR counts tracked tumor mutation counts.

The V and J genes are TRBV7-2 and TRBJ2-1; the D gene is possibly TRBD1 (6 bases). This TCR came from a male donor with early-stage non-small cell lung cancer. Sample: lung tumor tissue, taken at surgery. This chain's CDR3 is CASSLSWTDNEQFF. The DNA for the CDR3 is TGTGCCAGCAGCTTAAGTTGGACAGACAATGAGCAGTTCTTC.